This TCR beta chain was found in a study of Ad26.COV2.S vaccination and SARS-CoV-2 variants. Study-level information: The trial was COV1001 and the donor's arm was Ad26.COV2.S.

Libraries were prepared by immunoSEQ multiplex PCR; TCRdb keeps only in-frame clonotypes and omits some of them. Of hundreds of thousands of clones in the sample, roughly 81% were seen once. Germline V lookup: CDR1 LGHDT, CDR2 YNNKEL (reference sequence). Trimming removed 4 bases from V and 7 bases from J, with 16 bases in between. The CDR3 runs 15 residues. Study-wide findings and caveats: People who got the vaccine or the placebo had similar non-spike TCR breadth. In TCR breadth and depth analyses, total T cell responses may have been underestimated.

Described treatment: 15 to 20 received Ad26.COV2.S at low or high dose, single or two shots; roughly 5 received placebo; per-sample allocation not given. The investigators took samples on day 63 after the first vaccine or placebo injection. Donor was an adult aged 18-55 years in Boston. Concerning this clone itself: Its specificity is unknown.

The chain combines TRBV3-1 (or the pseudogene TRBV3-2) with TRBJ1-4; D is perhaps TRBD1 (6 bases). Sequences were derived from peripheral blood, sampled in a trial of Ad26.COV2.S vaccine versus placebo. The clonotype was recovered from a person aged 18-60 years who received the Ad26.COV2.S COVID-19 vaccine or a placebo. The CDR3 coding sequence is TGTGCCAGCAGCCCGTTGAGGGGGACCGGTGAAAAACTGTTTTTT. It codes for CASSPLRGTGEKLFF.